This TCR beta chain was sequenced during a study of vaccination and CD4 T cells after COVID-19. Study context: Each person enrolled got two BNT162b2 or mRNA-1273 vaccine doses.

CDR1 is SGHRS, CDR2 YFSETQ, per germline. This CDR3 spans 14 amino acids. With V trimmed by 4 bases and J by 4 bases, 2 bases remained unmatched. In the case of this clonotype: Its antigen is currently unknown.

Sequencing of cultured CD4+ T cell DNA used the Oncomine TCR Beta short-read assay. One entry per CDR3 protein, called by TCRdb with MiXCR from the PCR reads. The repertoire holds about 10,000 distinct CDR3 sequences, with 60% to 75% as singletons. Specified treatment: roughly 10-day PBMC culture with coronavirus spike peptide pools or control peptides (ViraFEST assay). This sequence was found in a human donor who had recovered from COVID-19. V gene TRBV5-1 combines with J gene TRBJ2-3, with 11 bases aligning to TRBD2. The sequencing sample was made of CD4+ T cells from blood, cultured in vitro. Here the CDR3 DNA reads TGCGCCAGCAGCCCACTAGCGGGAGCAGATACGCAGTATTTT. This translates into CASSPLAGADTQYF.